This TCR beta chain is from a study of blood T cell repertoires in COVID-19 (dated by TCRdb to the early 2020s). With respect to the entire study: Collaborator samples came from the United States, Italy and Spain and covered acute and convalescent phases of COVID-19. The prospective study material was composed of cDNA or gDNA derived from T cells, B-cell-depleted T cells, or PBMCs. Deeply sampled blood TCRbeta repertoires from subjects exposed to, actively infected with, or recovered from COVID-19 were included in the dataset. The repertoires were released in a freely available public database intended as a resource for research on the immune response to SARS-CoV-2. Samples were obtained from the ongoing ImmuneRACE study (first 160 participants) and from 1,254 subjects provided by 6 global collaborators. The sample metadata nearly always contained a de-identified subject ID, COVID-19 status, age in years and sex. Where available, HLA class I and class II types were taken from metadata supplied by the sample provider and were not determined by assay-based typing. Study-level results and caveats: The amount of clinical and demographic metadata varied by source and participant and was provided uncurated.

Samples from volunteer blood donors who had recovered from COVID-19 were contributed by a second Seattle source. Whole blood was collected in K2EDTA tubes by collaborating institutions according to the institutions' own protocols. For TCRbeta analysis, collaborator samples were shipped as frozen whole blood, as isolated PBMCs, or as DNA extracted from either sample type. TCRbeta CDR3 regions were amplified from genomic DNA using the immunoSEQ Assay, a bias-controlled multiplex PCR. As for how the authors treated the data: The number of nucleated cells in each sample was estimated by amplification of reference gene primers within the assay. Sequence reads were collapsed and filtered to measure the absolute abundance of every unique TCRbeta CDR3 rearrangement. For each sample, productive Simpson clonality was calculated as the square root of Simpson's diversity index across productive rearrangements. This is the immuneACCESS table as TCRdb keeps it, with only in-frame sequences that have V and J called. A part of the clones is gone; compared with another copy, unresolved V genes explain less than half, and the rest is unexplained. V, J and clone size are taken as reported in that table, and D and trimming were inferred from the DNA itself. The sample table contains some 150,000 clones; only one count was recorded for about 87% of them. Together, the top ten hold 30% to 45% of the sample.

In regard to this clone: The antigen it recognizes is unknown. No much larger clonotype is one base removed from it; base qualities were not supplied.

The sample consisted of peripheral blood. The receptor was derived from a man aged 50 to 59 who had recovered from COVID-19.

The CDR3 protein: CASSQNGLSSYNEQFF. The DNA is as follows: TGTGCCAGCAGCCAGAACGGACTTAGCTCCTACAATGAGCAGTTCTTC. Recombination joined TRBV3-1 (or the pseudogene TRBV3-2) with TRBJ2-1; TRBD2 is perhaps the D gene, given 5 matching bases. Including cysteine and phenylalanine, the CDR3 has 16 amino acids. The read is trimmed to its CDR3 DNA, 48 bases read in frame from base 1. The junction carries 12 bases between V and J, which are trimmed by 3 bases and 0 bases respectively. The germline V gene (reference sequence) supplies CDR1 LGHDT and CDR2 YNNKEL.